This TCR beta chain derives from a study of radiotherapy plus CTLA-4 blockade in lung cancer. In the study overall: Across the patients, objective responses occurred in approximately 19%, and disease control in about 29%.

This clone has a handful of counts. Its antigen remains unidentified. The data were produced by immunoSEQ multiplex PCR, yet TCRdb's version contains in-frame clones alone and is incomplete. Of roughly 54,000 clones in the sample, around 85% were seen once. People whose metastatic non-small-cell lung cancer was chemo-refractory got focal radiation along with CTLA-4 blockade by ipilimumab. The CDR3 length is 13 residues. Per germline, CDR1 LGHNT and CDR2 FRNRAP. V shed 7 bases and J shed 9 bases, with 13 bases lying between them. Study-level points and caveats: TCR clones of tumor origin grew in blood after radiotherapy plus ipilimumab.

V usage is TRBV12-5 and J usage is TRBJ1-6, with D perhaps TRBD1 (5 bases). The source was peripheral blood, collected from a patient treated with radiotherapy plus ipilimumab. The TCR sequence derives from a human donor with non-small cell lung cancer who had a partial response to radiotherapy plus ipilimumab. The CDR3 region has the DNA TGTGCTAGTGCCGCGTTGGGGGGTTCACCCCTCCACTTT. This gives the protein CASAALGGSPLHF.